This TCR beta chain is drawn from a study of shared clonotypes between healthy human individuals. In germline, CDR1 is MDHEN, CDR2 SYDVKM. CDR3 size: 12 residues. V lost 1 base, J lost 7 bases, and 5 bases lay in between. This table comes from immunoSEQ multiplex PCR, and its TCRdb copy is limited to in-frame clones, with some not included. The sample consists of more than 1.2 million clones, 98% of them appearing once. About this clone itself: The sample contains more than one DNA sequence encoding this CDR3.

Material for sequencing was naive CD4+ T cells sorted from blood. Subset noted: CD45RA+ positively selected. The sequence was obtained from a man aged 30 to 45 in good health. This rearrangement joins TRBV28 to TRBJ1-5; D call uncertain. The CDR3 sequence is CASSLYGQPQHF. The CDR3 DNA reads TGTGCCAGCAGTTTATACGGGCAGCCCCAGCATTTT. The whole variable domain, filled in from reference TRBV28 and TRBJ1-5, reads DVKVTQSSRYLVKRTGEKVFLECVQDMDHENMFWYRQDPGLGLRLIYFSYDVKMKEKGDIPEGYSVSREKKERFSLILESASTNQTSMYLCASSLYGQPQHFGDGTRLSIL.